This entry features one T cell receptor (beta chain) sequence. Its antigen is currently unknown. The data originate from a study of T cell repertoires in cytomegalovirus infection. Across the whole study: As its CMV epitopes, the study selected recently identified HLA-C-restricted and well-studied HLA-B-restricted targets. Study results and limitations: Totalled public TCR beta family frequency picked out people who carried CMV plus the relevant HLA. The study found HLA-C-restricted CMV-specific TCR beta clonotypes dominating the ex vivo response.

The CDR3 length is 13 residues. Looked up from germline, CDR1 is SGHVT and CDR2 is SQSDAQ. V was pared by 5 bases and J by 7 bases, with 11 bases between. TCRdb re-analysed the reads in MiXCR, keeping a single row per CDR3 protein. This table has hundreds of thousands of distinct CDR3 sequences, about 42% appearing once. This receptor was identified in a human donor in good health (CMV status not recorded). Some clones in this sample may be carry-over from other donors' samples. This chain uses TRBV7-4 with TRBJ1-4; D is uncertain. Specimen: cultured PBMCs, collected from culture after CMV antigen stimulation. The CDR3 sequence: CASSLSSVEKLFF. The CDR3, as DNA: TGTGCCAGCAGCCTCTCGAGTGTTGAAAAACTGTTTTTT.